The 9 T cell receptor beta chains in this list originate from one sample, sequenced in a study of blood T cell repertoires in COVID-19. Only in-frame clones appear in the TCRdb table, and some are missing; sequencing was by immunoSEQ multiplex PCR. This table holds tens of thousands of clones, about 77% found once. What was sequenced was peripheral blood. The receptors were sampled from a human donor in a cohort sampled during active COVID-19.

This clone was seen a single time. The chain carries TRBV19 and TRBJ2-7; 9 nucleotides match TRBD1. This CDR3 has 15 residues. J was trimmed by 2 bases and V by 6 bases; bases with no gene match: 8. CDR1 is LNHDA and CDR2 is SQIVND in the germline V gene (reference sequence). CDR3 bases: TGTGCCAGTAGCCTTGGGACAGGGAGAACCTACGAGCAGTACTTC. This codes for CASSLGTGRTYEQYF.

The chain recombines TRBV5-4 with TRBJ1-2; possibly TRBD1 for D (6 bases). Germline V gene data show CDR1 as SGHNT and CDR2 as YYREEE (reference sequence). The V gene lost 4 bases and the J gene lost 9 bases, with 19 bases spanning the gap. This CDR3 is built from 14 residues. CDR3: CASSHGTDSSSYTF. DNA for the CDR3: TGTGCCAGCAGCCATGGGACGGACAGCAGTAGCTACACCTTC.

This clone was picked up a small number of times. This CDR3 is CASSLYWTGRQTQYF. The CDR3 nucleotides read TGTGCCAGCAGTTTATACTGGACAGGGCGGCAGACCCAGTACTTC. The V and J genes are TRBV27 and TRBJ2-5, with 8 bases matching TRBD1. This CDR3 spans 15 amino acids. Trimming removed 1 base from V and 6 bases from J; junction bases left unmatched: 7. Germline CDR1 is MNHEY and CDR2 is SMNVEV (reference sequence).

This chain connects TRBV6-1 to TRBJ2-3, with 8 bases that match TRBD1. Germline V gene data show CDR1 as MNHNS and CDR2 as SASEGT. CDR3 length: 16 residues. The trim removed 5 bases at V and 2 bases at J, leaving 9 bases unmatched. In DNA form, the CDR3 reads TGTGCCAGCAGTCAAGGGGCAGGGGGCTTCACAGATACGCAGTATTTT. Protein: CASSQGAGGFTDTQYF.

V usage is TRBV5-5 and J usage is TRBJ1-6, with D unresolved. Trimming left V 5 bases short and J 5 bases short, with 11 bases between. This CDR3 has 14 residues. Per germline, CDR1 SGHKS and CDR2 YYEKEE (reference sequence). Here the CDR3 DNA reads TGTGCCAGCAGTCCCGACATAAATAATTCACCCCTCCACTTT. Amino acids: CASSPDINNSPLHF. Full variable domain (missing parts from reference TRBV5-5 and TRBJ1-6): DAGVTQSPTHLIKTRGQQVTLRCSPISGHKSVSWYQQVLGQGPQFIFQYYEKEERGRGNFPDRFSARQFPNYSSELNVNALLLGDSALYLCASSPDINNSPLHFGNGTRLTVT.

The V gene is TRBV29-1, the J gene TRBJ2-2, with D possibly TRBD1 on 6 matching bases. This CDR3 has 15 residues. Germline CDR1 reads SQVTM; CDR2 reads ANQGSEA. Trimming took off 7 bases at V and 3 bases at J, with 18 bases between the two ends. CDR3 sequence (DNA): TGCAGCGCCGGCACCGGGGCAGGGGACACCGGGGAGCTGTTTTTT. This encodes CSAGTGAGDTGELFF.

The chain recombines TRBV10-1 with TRBJ2-1, with a weak D call TRBD1 (5 bases). The V gene lost 0 bases and the J gene lost 6 bases, with 6 bases spanning the gap. This CDR3 is built from 13 residues. Per germline, CDR1 WNHNN and CDR2 SYGVQD (reference sequence). CDR3 amino acids: CASSESGRNEQFF. The CDR3, as DNA: TGCGCCAGCAGTGAGTCGGGGCGCAATGAGCAGTTCTTC.

The gene calls are TRBV19 and TRBJ1-1; a possible D gene is TRBD1 (5 bases). The CDR3 is 13 amino acids. Trimming stripped 5 bases from V and 5 bases from J, with 12 bases between. Germline assignment: CDR1 LNHDA and CDR2 SQIVND (reference sequence). CDR3 nucleotides: TGTGCCAGTAGTTTCCTCGGGACTACTGAAGCTTTCTTT. This gives the protein CASSFLGTTEAFF.

The rearrangement uses TRBV18 and TRBJ1-1; TRBD1 aligns across 7 bases. J lost 10 bases, V lost 4 bases, and 12 bases had no gene match. This CDR3 comprises 14 residues. Germline values: CDR1 KGHSH, CDR2 LQKENI. CDR3 protein: CASSQADRERGAFF. As DNA, the CDR3 is TGTGCCAGCTCACAAGCCGACAGGGAAAGAGGAGCTTTCTTT.